This T cell receptor (beta chain) emerged from a study of CD4 T cells in relation to SARS-CoV-2 and coronaviruses. Regarding the study as a whole: The assay detects memory recall responses, not culture-primed primary responses. Approximately 65% of donors had memory CD4+ clonotypes crossrecognizing SARS-CoV-2 and common cold coronavirus spike.

Unexposed donor CD4+ T cells date from about 2011-2018, before the COVID-19 pandemic. The CDR3 is made up of 14 amino acids. Germline V lookup: CDR1 SQVTM, CDR2 ANQGSEA. A word on this clone: As yet, its antigen is unknown.

Deep TCR-beta sequencing used DNA from uncultured naive and memory CD4+ T cells. Sequenced by immunoSEQ multiplex PCR; TCRdb stores in-frame clones only, minus some. The table shows under 90,000 clones, with approximately 93% occurring only once. The chain combines TRBV29-1 with TRBJ2-5; no firm D call. Sample: naive CD4+ T cells from PBMCs. Subset in this sample: naive CD4+ T cells isolated by negative enrichment. The sequence came from a human donor in good health. CDR3 sequence reads: CSGMGVLFQETQYF. For the CDR3, the DNA is TGCAGTGGGATGGGTGTACTGTTTCAAGAGACCCAGTACTTC. Full variable domain (missing parts from reference TRBV29-1 and TRBJ2-5): SAVISQKPSRDICQRGTSLTIQCQVDSQVTMMFWYRQQPGQSLTLIATANQGSEATYESGFVIDKFPISRPNLTFSTLTVSNMSPEDSSIYLCSGMGVLFQETQYFGPGTRLLVL.